This TCR beta chain is from a study of radiation and T cells in renal cell carcinoma. The study's findings and limits: Top tumor clonotypes rose in blood 2 weeks post-radiation, then contracted.

The germline gives CDR1 SNHLY, CDR2 FYNNEI. Deletions cut 6 bases from V and 5 bases from J, with 19 bases between. The CDR3 contains 15 residues. Only in-frame clones appear in the TCRdb table, and some are missing; sequencing was by immunoSEQ multiplex PCR. Among around 64,000 clones listed, about 74% were seen once. This clone appeared once. Its antigen is still unknown. Described time point: blood 4 weeks post-SBRT, at nephrectomy. Regarding treatment: 15 Gy SBRT to primary tumor, nephrectomy 4 weeks later. Nephrectomy followed 15 Gy stereotactic body radiation by 4 weeks. Blood was sampled at baseline, 2 weeks and 4 weeks after SBRT.

This TCR derives from a man aged 60 to 69 with renal cell carcinoma. The specimen was blood, collected from a patient whose treatment included radiotherapy and nephrectomy. The genes are TRBV2 and TRBJ1-2, with D possibly TRBD1 on 5 matching bases. The CDR3 DNA reads as TGTGCCAGCAGCGTAGACGAGGGACCGGAGTATGGCTACACCTTC. Translation gives CASSVDEGPEYGYTF.